This TCR beta chain was recorded in a study of control samples from healthy donors and cancer patients. V was shortened by 3 bases and J by 2 bases, with 11 bases between the two germline ends. This CDR3 contains 14 residues. Germline V lookup: CDR1 SGHDT, CDR2 YYEEEE. The assay was immunoSEQ multiplex PCR, and TCRdb's table has in-frame clones only and misses some. Of more than 140,000 clones in the sample, roughly nine tenths are singletons; the top ten hold 5.5% to 7.5%. This receptor was obtained from a man aged 18-30 years in good health. The gene calls are TRBV5-6 and TRBJ2-5, with D hard to call. Sequenced sample: blood. The chain's CDR3 is CASSSFDRQETQYF. Written as DNA, the CDR3 is TGTGCCAGCAGCTCCTTTGATAGACAAGAGACCCAGTACTTC.